The 24 T cell receptor beta chains presented below share a single source sample, sequenced in a study of T cell responses to AZD1222 COVID-19 vaccine. Method: immunoSEQ multiplex PCR; TCRdb's copy keeps in-frame clones and lacks some. The sample has roughly 120,000 clones; roughly 90% are singletons. The sample here was peripheral blood, taken on day 0 of AZD1222 vaccination. These receptors were taken from an adult in good health.

The chain carries TRBV4-3 and TRBJ2-3; TRBD1 or TRBD2 may be the D gene (5 bases each). Looked up from germline, CDR1 is LGHNA and CDR2 is YSLEER. The CDR3 has 13 residues. V shed 0 bases and J shed 5 bases, with 6 bases lying between them. DNA of the CDR3: TGCGCCAGCAGCCAAGATGGGGGAGATACGCAGTATTTT. It is translated as CASSQDGGDTQYF.

The rearrangement joins TRBV20-1 to TRBJ2-7; 8 nucleotides align to TRBD2. The CDR3 sequence is 16 residues long. With V trimmed by 3 bases and J by 0 bases, 10 bases remained unmatched. In germline, CDR1 is DFQATT, CDR2 SNEGSKA (reference sequence). The DNA of the CDR3 is TGCAGTGCTAGTTTAACGGGGGGGGTGAGCTCCTACGAGCAGTACTTC. Protein: CSASLTGGVSSYEQYF.

There are a few counts of this clone. The chain links TRBV5-4 to TRBJ2-5, with 10 bases that match TRBD1. With 4 bases clipped from V and 5 bases from J, the junction kept 5 bases outside the gene matches. Germline CDR1 and CDR2: SGHNT and YYREEE (reference sequence). The CDR3 totals 14 residues. The CDR3 spells CASSRQGATETQYF. In DNA form, the CDR3 reads TGTGCCAGCAGCCGACAGGGGGCTACGGAGACCCAGTACTTC.

V usage is TRBV24-1 and J usage is TRBJ2-3; 11 nucleotides agree with TRBD2. The CDR3 contains 16 residues. Trimming removed 3 bases from V and 5 bases from J; junction bases left unmatched: 6. The germline CDR1 and CDR2 sequences are KGHDR and SFDVKD. CDR3 in DNA: TGTGCCACCAGTGATGATAGCGGGAGGGCCCAAGATACGCAGTATTTT. It encodes CATSDDSGRAQDTQYF.

This clone was seen only once. The chain recombines TRBV19 with TRBJ2-2, with D possibly being TRBD2 (6 bases). CDR1 and CDR2 (germline): LNHDA, SQIVND (reference sequence). The CDR3 has 18 residues. Trimming stripped 3 bases from V and 0 bases from J, with 17 bases between. CDR3 loop: CASSISGRKHANTGELFF. The CDR3 DNA reads TGTGCCAGTAGTATTAGTGGGAGGAAGCACGCGAACACCGGGGAGCTGTTTTTT.

V is TRBV6-1 and J is TRBJ1-5; D is unclear. Trimming took off 0 bases at V and 2 bases at J, with 11 bases between the two ends. CDR3 length: 16 amino acids. Germline V gene lookup returns CDR1 MNHNS and CDR2 SASEGT. CDR3 DNA: TGTGCCAGCAGTGAAGCTAGGGCCACCGGCAATCAGCCCCAGCATTTT. Translating it yields CASSEARATGNQPQHF.

This chain uses TRBV27 with TRBJ2-7, with D possibly called TRBD1 or TRBD2 (6 bases each). CDR1 MNHEY and CDR2 SMNVEV come from the germline V gene (reference sequence). Trimming removed 2 bases at V and 0 bases at J, with 8 bases between. There are 14 residues in the CDR3. In DNA form, the CDR3 reads TGTGCCAGCAGTTTAGGGGGGCGCTCCTACGAGCAGTACTTC. Encoded protein: CASSLGGRSYEQYF.

The V call is TRBV7-8, the J call TRBJ2-7; possibly TRBD1 for D (5 bases). Trimming took off 1 base at V and 3 bases at J, with 13 bases between the two ends. The germline gives CDR1 SGHVS, CDR2 FQNEAQ. CDR3 size: 15 residues. The CDR3 region has the DNA TGTGCCAGCAGCTTAGGGGGCCCTGGGGTCTACGAGCAGTACTTC. It is translated as CASSLGGPGVYEQYF. Full variable domain (outside the CDR3, taken from reference TRBV7-8 and TRBJ2-7): GAGVSQSPRYKVAKRGQDVALRCDPISGHVSLFWYQQALGQGPEFLTYFQNEAQLDKSGLPSDRFFAERPEGSVSTLKIQRTQQEDSAVYLCASSLGGPGVYEQYFGPGTRLTVT.

The chain employs TRBV4-3 and TRBJ2-3, with 10 positions matching TRBD2. With V trimmed by 1 base and J by 0 bases, 7 bases remained unmatched. This CDR3 spans 18 amino acids. CDR1 is LGHNA and CDR2 is YSLEER in the germline V gene. CDR3 in amino acids: CASSQGTSGLSSTDTQYF. DNA of the CDR3: TGCGCCAGCAGCCAAGGGACTAGCGGTCTGTCTAGCACAGATACGCAGTATTTT.

This sequence joins TRBV9 and TRBJ2-1; TRBD2 matches at 13 bases. V lost 3 bases to trimming and J lost 5 bases; unmatched junction nucleotides: 2. Germline lookup yields CDR1 SGDLS and CDR2 YYNGEE. The CDR3 sequence is 15 residues long. The CDR3 nucleotides read TGTGCCAGCAGCGCGGGACTAGCGGGAAACAATGAGCAGTTCTTC. This sequence encodes CASSAGLAGNNEQFF.

The gene calls are TRBV9 and TRBJ2-3, with 7 bases matching TRBD2. In germline, CDR1 is SGDLS, CDR2 YYNGEE. The CDR3 is 15 residues long. V was clipped by 6 bases and J by 2 bases; unmatched bases: 9. For the CDR3, the DNA is TGTGCCAGCACCCCCAACGGGGGGATCACAGATACGCAGTATTTT. This encodes CASTPNGGITDTQYF. The full variable domain, in which reference TRBV9 and TRBJ2-3 provide the parts outside the CDR3, is DSGVTQTPKHLITATGQRVTLRCSPRSGDLSVYWYQQSLDQGLQFLIQYYNGEERAKGNILERFSAQQFPDLHSELNLSSLELGDSALYFCASTPNGGITDTQYFGPGTRLTVL.

The chain couples TRBV18 to TRBJ1-4; TRBD1 is a possible D gene (5 bases). The ends were cut back, 7 bases at V and 13 bases at J, with 22 bases in the middle. The CDR3 spans 14 residues. The V gene's germline CDR1 is KGHSH and CDR2 LQKENI. CDR3 sequence: CASLSGTGDDRLFF. In DNA, the CDR3 is TGTGCCAGCTTATCCGGGACGGGGGACGATAGACTGTTTTTT.

The chain links TRBV25-1 to TRBJ1-2; 8 bases match TRBD1. CDR3 length: 13 amino acids. J was trimmed by 5 bases and V by 7 bases; bases with no gene match: 6. Germline loops: CDR1 MGHDK, CDR2 SYGVNS. CDR3 loop: CASIAGQGYGYTF. The CDR3 bases are TGTGCCAGCATCGCAGGACAGGGTTATGGCTACACCTTC.

This chain connects TRBV7-9 to TRBJ2-1; the D is unclear. CDR3 length equals 14 residues. CDR1 and CDR2 from the germline V gene are SEHNR and FQNEAQ (reference sequence). Trimming removed 5 bases at V and 6 bases at J, with 14 bases between. The CDR3 spells CASSRSRSGNEQFF. The CDR3 DNA is TGTGCCAGCAGCCGATCTAGGTCCGGCAATGAGCAGTTCTTC.

The gene calls are TRBV5-1 and TRBJ2-7, with 7 bases that match TRBD2. Trimming took 7 bases from V and 3 from J; bases not matched to a gene: 10. In germline, CDR1 is SGHRS, CDR2 YFSETQ. CDR3 size: 14 residues. The CDR3 region is CASVREEGIYEQYF. Written as DNA, the CDR3 is TGCGCCAGCGTACGGGAGGAGGGTATCTACGAGCAGTACTTC. The entire variable domain, with the rest obtained from reference TRBV5-1 and TRBJ2-7, is as follows: KAGVTQTPRYLIKTRGQQVTLSCSPISGHRSVSWYQQTPGQGLQFLFEYFSETQRNKGNFPGRFSGRQFSNSRSEMNVSTLELGDSALYLCASVREEGIYEQYFGPGTRLTVT.

Concerning this clone: The same CDR3 arises from other DNA sequences in this sample as well. The chain couples TRBV28 to TRBJ1-1; perhaps TRBD1 as D (5 bases). The CDR3 is 12 residues long. Germline values: CDR1 MDHEN, CDR2 SYDVKM. V was cut by 4 bases and J by 4 bases, with 7 bases left in between. DNA for the CDR3: TGTGCCAGCAGTTCAGGGTCCACTGAAGCTTTCTTT. It yields the protein CASSSGSTEAFF.

The chain carries TRBV2 and TRBJ1-5; unclear D gene. CDR1 is SNHLY, CDR2 FYNNEI, per germline. V lost 1 base to trimming and J lost 3 bases, with 7 bases between them. This CDR3 has 14 residues. The CDR3 DNA sequence: TGTGCCAGCAGTGAAGAGGTTAACAATCAGCCCCAGCATTTT. Its translation: CASSEEVNNQPQHF. Using reference TRBV2 and TRBJ1-5 for the parts outside the CDR3, the full variable domain is EPEVTQTPSHQVTQMGQEVILRCVPISNHLYFYWYRQILGQKVEFLVSFYNNEISEKSEIFDDQFSVERPDGSNFTLKIRSTKLEDSAMYFCASSEEVNNQPQHFGDGTRLSIL.

V gene TRBV20-1 combines with J gene TRBJ2-1; D is undetermined. The V end lost 3 bases, the J end lost 3 bases, and 6 bases lay between the germline ends. CDR1 and CDR2 from the germline V gene are DFQATT and SNEGSKA (reference sequence). This CDR3 spans 12 amino acids. The CDR3 is CSASTNYNEQFF. The DNA for the CDR3 is TGCAGTGCTAGTACTAACTACAATGAGCAGTTCTTC.

This clone appeared a few times. This chain uses TRBV11-3 with TRBJ2-7; D is ambiguous. From germline, CDR1 is SGHNT and CDR2 YENEEA. The CDR3 spans 16 residues. Trimming removed 1 base at V and 0 bases at J, with 13 bases between. The CDR3 here is CASSLGVGLSSYEQYF. The CDR3 nucleotides read TGTGCCAGCAGCTTAGGGGTGGGCCTCAGCTCCTACGAGCAGTACTTC.

The chain is built from TRBV5-4 and TRBJ1-2; TRBD1 matches at 8 bases. The germline gives CDR1 SGHNT, CDR2 YYREEE (reference sequence). This CDR3 has 15 amino acids. The junction had 8 bases not matched to a gene; V was cut back by 3 bases and J by 4 bases. CDR3 DNA sequence: TGTGCCAGCAGCTCGCGGACAGGGTCCCCCTATGGCTACACCTTC. Protein product: CASSSRTGSPYGYTF.

The V gene is TRBV3-1 (or the pseudogene TRBV3-2), the J gene TRBJ2-3; no clear D. Between the trimmed V and J ends, which lost 2 bases and 4 bases, there was a span of 7 bases. Germline CDR1 reads LGHDT; CDR2 reads YNNKEL (reference sequence). The CDR3 is made up of 13 amino acids. The CDR3 region has the DNA TGTGCCAGCAGCCAATACACGGCAGATACGCAGTATTTT. It is translated as CASSQYTADTQYF.

Points on this clone: The identical CDR3 is also encoded by other nucleotide sequences in the sample. The chain carries TRBV11-2 and TRBJ2-7; D tentatively fits TRBD1 or TRBD2 (5 bases each). Looked up from germline, CDR1 is SGHAT and CDR2 is FQNNGV. With 5 bases removed from V and 0 bases from J, the gap between germline ends came to 11 bases. The CDR3 runs to 14 residues. The CDR3 loop is CASSLGPSSYEQYF. DNA for the CDR3: TGTGCCAGCAGCCTGGGACCTTCCTCCTACGAGCAGTACTTC.

This chain uses TRBV27 with TRBJ2-1; TRBD2 aligns across 13 bases. J gave up 1 base and V 5 bases, and 8 bases lay outside the gene matches. In germline, CDR1 is MNHEY, CDR2 SMNVEV (reference sequence). The CDR3 sequence is 18 residues long. The CDR3 nucleotides read TGTGCCAGCAGTATACTAGCGGGAGGGCCCTCGTCCTACAATGAGCAGTTCTTC. Protein product: CASSILAGGPSSYNEQFF.

The V and J genes are TRBV29-1 and TRBJ1-5; TRBD1 aligns across 9 bases. The CDR3 has 14 amino acids. Germline values: CDR1 SQVTM, CDR2 ANQGSEA. V shed 7 bases and J 5 bases; nucleotides not matched to a gene: 9. CDR3 nucleotides: TGCAGCGCCTCTACAGGGGGCAAGTATCAGCCCCAGCATTTT. This codes for CSASTGGKYQPQHF.